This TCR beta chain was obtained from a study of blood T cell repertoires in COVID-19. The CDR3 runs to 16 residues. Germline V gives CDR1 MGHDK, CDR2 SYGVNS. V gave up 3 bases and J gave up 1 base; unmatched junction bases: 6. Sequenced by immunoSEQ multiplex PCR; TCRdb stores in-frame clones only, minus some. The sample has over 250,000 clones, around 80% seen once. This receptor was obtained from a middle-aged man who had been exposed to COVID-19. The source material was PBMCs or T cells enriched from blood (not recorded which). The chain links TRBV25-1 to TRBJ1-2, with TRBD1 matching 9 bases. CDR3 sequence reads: CASSDRRDRDNYGYTF. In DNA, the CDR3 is TGTGCCAGCAGTGACCGCCGGGACAGGGATAACTATGGCTACACCTTC.